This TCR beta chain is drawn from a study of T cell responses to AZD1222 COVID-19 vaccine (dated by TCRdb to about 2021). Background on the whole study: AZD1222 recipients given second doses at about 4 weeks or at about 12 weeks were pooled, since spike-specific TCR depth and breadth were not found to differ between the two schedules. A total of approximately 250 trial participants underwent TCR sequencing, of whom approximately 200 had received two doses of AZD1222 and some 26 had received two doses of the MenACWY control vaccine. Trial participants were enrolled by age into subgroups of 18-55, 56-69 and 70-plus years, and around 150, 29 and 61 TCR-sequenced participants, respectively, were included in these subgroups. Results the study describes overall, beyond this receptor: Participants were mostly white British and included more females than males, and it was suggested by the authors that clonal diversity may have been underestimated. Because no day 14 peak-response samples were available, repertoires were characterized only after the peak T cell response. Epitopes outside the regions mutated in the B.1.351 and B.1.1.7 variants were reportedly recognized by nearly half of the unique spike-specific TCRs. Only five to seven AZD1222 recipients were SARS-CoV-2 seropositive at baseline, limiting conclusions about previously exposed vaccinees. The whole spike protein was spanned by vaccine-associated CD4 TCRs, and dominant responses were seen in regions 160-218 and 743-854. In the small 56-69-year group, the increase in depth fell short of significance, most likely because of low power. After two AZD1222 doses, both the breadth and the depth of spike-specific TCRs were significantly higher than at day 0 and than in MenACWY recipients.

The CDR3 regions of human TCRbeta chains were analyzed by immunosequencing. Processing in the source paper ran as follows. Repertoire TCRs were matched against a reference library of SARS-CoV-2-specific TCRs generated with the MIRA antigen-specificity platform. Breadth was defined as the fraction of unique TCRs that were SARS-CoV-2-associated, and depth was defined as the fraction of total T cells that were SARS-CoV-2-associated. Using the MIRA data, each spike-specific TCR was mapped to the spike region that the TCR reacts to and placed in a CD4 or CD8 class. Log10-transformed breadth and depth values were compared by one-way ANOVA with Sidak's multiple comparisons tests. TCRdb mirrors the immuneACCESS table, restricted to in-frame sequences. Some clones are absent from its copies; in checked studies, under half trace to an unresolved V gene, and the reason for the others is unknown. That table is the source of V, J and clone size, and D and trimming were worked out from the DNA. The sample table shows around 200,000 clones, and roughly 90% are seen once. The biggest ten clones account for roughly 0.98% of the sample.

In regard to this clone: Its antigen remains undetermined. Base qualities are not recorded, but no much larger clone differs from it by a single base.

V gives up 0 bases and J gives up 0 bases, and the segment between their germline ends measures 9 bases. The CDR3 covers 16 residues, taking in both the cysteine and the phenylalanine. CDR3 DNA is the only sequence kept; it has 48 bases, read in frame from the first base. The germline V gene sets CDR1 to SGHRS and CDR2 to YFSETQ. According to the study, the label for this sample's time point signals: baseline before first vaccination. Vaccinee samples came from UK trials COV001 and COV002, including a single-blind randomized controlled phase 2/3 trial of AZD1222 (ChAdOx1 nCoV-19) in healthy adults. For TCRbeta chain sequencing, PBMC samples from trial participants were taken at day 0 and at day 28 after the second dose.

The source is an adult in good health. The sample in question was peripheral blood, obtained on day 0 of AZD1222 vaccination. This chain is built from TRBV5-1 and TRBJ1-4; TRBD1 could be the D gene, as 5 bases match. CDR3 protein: CASSLAGGATNEKLFF. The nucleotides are TGCGCCAGCAGCTTGGCGGGGGGTGCAACTAATGAAAAACTGTTTTTT.